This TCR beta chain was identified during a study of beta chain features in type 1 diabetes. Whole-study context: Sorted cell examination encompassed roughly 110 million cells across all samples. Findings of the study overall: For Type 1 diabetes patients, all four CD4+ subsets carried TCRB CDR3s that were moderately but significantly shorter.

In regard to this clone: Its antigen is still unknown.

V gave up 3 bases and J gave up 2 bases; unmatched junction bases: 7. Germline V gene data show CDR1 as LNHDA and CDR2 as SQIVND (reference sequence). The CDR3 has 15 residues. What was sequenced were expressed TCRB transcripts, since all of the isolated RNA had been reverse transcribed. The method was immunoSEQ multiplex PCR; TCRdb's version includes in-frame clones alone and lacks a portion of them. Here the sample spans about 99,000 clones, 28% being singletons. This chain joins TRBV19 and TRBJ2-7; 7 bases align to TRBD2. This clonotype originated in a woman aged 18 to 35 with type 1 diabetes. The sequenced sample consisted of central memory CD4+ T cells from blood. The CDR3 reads CASSISAGSPYEQYV. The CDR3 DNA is TGTGCCAGTAGTATTTCAGCGGGGAGTCCCTACGAGCAGTACGTC.